Given below is one TCR beta chain in context. The authors ran a second PCR of about 6 to 11 cycles using a sample-barcoded 5' primer and a J-beta primer mix. Each CDR3 protein is one row after TCRdb ran MiXCR on the 5' RACE reads. Found here are about 1.7 million distinct CDR3 sequences, approximately 28% of them singletons; the top ten hold 7.7%. This sample stems from a study of blood T cells in healthy people across ages. V lost 5 bases to trimming and J lost 5 bases; unmatched junction nucleotides: 8. Germline V gives CDR1 LGHNA, CDR2 YNFKEQ. The CDR3 covers 16 residues. The receptor comes from a woman in her twenties or thirties in good health. Input material: blood. The chain recombines TRBV4-2 with TRBJ1-6, with TRBD1 identical over 8 bases. The CDR3 DNA is TGTGCCAGCAGCTCCCACAGGGGGGGTAATAATTCACCCCTCCACTTT. It codes for CASSSHRGGNNSPLHF.